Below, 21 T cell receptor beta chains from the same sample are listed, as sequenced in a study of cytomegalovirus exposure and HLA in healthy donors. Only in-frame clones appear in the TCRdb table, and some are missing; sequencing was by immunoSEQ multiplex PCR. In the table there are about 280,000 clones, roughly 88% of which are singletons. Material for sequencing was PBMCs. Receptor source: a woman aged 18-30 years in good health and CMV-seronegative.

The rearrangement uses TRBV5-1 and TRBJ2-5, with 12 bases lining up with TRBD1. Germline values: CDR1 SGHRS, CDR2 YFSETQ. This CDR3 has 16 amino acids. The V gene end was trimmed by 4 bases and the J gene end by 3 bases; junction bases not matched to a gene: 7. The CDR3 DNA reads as TGCGCCAGCAGCCACTCCGGGACAGGGGGCGAAGAGACCCAGTACTTC. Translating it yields CASSHSGTGGEETQYF.

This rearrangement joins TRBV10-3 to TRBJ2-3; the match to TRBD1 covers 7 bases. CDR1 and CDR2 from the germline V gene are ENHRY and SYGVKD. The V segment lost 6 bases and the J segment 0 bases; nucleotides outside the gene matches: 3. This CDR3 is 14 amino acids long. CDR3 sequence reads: CAIRGQLSTDTQYF. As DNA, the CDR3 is TGTGCCATCAGGGGACAGCTAAGCACAGATACGCAGTATTTT.

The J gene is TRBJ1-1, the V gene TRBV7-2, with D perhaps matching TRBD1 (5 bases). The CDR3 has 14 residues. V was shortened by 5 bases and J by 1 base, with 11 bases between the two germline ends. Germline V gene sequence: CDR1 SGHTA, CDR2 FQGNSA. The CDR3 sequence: CASSVAGGNTEAFF. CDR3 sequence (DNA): TGTGCCAGCAGCGTCGCGGGGGGGAACACTGAAGCTTTCTTT.

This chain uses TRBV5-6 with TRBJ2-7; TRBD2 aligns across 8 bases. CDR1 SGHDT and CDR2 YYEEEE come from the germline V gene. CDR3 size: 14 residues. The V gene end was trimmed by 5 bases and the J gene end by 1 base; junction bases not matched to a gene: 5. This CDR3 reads CASSLTSGSYEQYF. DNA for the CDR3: TGTGCCAGCAGTCTAACTAGCGGTTCCTACGAGCAGTACTTC.

The CDR3 nucleotides read TGTGCCAGCTCACCACAGGACAGATGGCAGTACTTC. Translated: CASSPQDRWQYF. This chain joins TRBV18 and TRBJ2-7, with D maybe TRBD1 (6 bases). The CDR3 is made up of 12 amino acids. CDR1 is KGHSH and CDR2 is LQKENI in the germline V gene. Deletions cut 1 base from V and 9 bases from J, with 10 bases between. The variable domain in full, with the rest retrieved from reference TRBV18 and TRBJ2-7, is NAGVMQNPRHLVRRRGQEARLRCSPMKGHSHVYWYRQLPEEGLKFMVYLQKENIIDESGMPKERFSAEFPKEGPSILRIQQVVRGDSAAYFCASSPQDRWQYFGPGTRLTVT.

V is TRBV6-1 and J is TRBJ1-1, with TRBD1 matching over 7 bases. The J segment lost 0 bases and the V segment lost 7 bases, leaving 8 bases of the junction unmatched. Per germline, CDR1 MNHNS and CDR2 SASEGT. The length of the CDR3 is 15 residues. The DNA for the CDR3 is TGTGCCAGCACCATAAAGGGACAGCTGAACACTGAAGCTTTCTTT. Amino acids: CASTIKGQLNTEAFF.

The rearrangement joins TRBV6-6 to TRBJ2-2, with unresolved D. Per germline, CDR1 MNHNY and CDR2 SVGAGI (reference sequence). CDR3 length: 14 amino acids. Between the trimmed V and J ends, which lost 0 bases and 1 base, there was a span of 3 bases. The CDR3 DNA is TGTGCCAGCAGTTACTCCGTGAACACCGGGGAGCTGTTTTTT. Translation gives CASSYSVNTGELFF.

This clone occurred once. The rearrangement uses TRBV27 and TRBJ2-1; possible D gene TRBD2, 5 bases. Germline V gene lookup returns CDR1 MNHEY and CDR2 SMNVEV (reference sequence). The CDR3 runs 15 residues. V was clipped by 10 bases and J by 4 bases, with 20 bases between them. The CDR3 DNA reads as TGTGCCACCCGATCACTAGGGTTGGGATACAATGAGCAGTTCTTC. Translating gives CATRSLGLGYNEQFF.

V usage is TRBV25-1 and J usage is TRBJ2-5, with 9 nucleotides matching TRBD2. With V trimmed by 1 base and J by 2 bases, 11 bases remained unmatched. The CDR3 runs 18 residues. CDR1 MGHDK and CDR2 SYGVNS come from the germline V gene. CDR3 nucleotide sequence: TGTGCCAGCAGTGAATCTGATTGGACTAGCGTAAATCAAGAGACCCAGTACTTC. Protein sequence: CASSESDWTSVNQETQYF. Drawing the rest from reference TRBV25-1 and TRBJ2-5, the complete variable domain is EADIYQTPRYLVIGTGKKITLECSQTMGHDKMYWYQQDPGMELHLIHYSYGVNSTEKGDLSSESTVSRIRTEHFPLTLESARPSHTSQYLCASSESDWTSVNQETQYFGPGTRLLVL.

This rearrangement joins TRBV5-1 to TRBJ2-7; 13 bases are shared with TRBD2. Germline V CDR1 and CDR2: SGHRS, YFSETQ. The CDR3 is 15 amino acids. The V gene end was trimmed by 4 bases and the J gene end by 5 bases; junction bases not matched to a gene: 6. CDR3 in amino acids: CASSIGGLAGHEQYF. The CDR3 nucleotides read TGCGCCAGCAGCATCGGGGGACTAGCGGGACACGAGCAGTACTTC. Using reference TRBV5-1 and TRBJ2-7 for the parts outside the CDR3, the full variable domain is KAGVTQTPRYLIKTRGQQVTLSCSPISGHRSVSWYQQTPGQGLQFLFEYFSETQRNKGNFPGRFSGRQFSNSRSEMNVSTLELGDSALYLCASSIGGLAGHEQYFGPGTRLTVT.

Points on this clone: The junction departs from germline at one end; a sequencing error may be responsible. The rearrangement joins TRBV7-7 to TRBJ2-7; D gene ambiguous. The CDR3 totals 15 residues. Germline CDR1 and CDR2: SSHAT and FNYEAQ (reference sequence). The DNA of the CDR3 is TGTGCTAGCAGCTTAGTGTTTCGGTTCGGCTACGAGCAGTACTTC. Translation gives CASSLVFRFGYEQYF.

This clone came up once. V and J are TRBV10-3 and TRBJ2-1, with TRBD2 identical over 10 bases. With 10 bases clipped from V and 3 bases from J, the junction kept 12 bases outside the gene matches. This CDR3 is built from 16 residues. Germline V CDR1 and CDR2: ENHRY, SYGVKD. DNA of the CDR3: TGTGCCACCGACCCTAAAGGACTAGCGGACTACAATGAGCAGTTCTTC. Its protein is CATDPKGLADYNEQFF.

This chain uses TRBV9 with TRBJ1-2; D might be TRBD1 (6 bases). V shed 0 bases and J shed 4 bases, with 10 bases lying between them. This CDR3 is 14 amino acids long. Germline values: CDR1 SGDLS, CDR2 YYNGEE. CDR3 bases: TGTGCCAGCAGCGTAGGAGGGGGTTTCTATGGCTACACCTTC. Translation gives CASSVGGGFYGYTF.

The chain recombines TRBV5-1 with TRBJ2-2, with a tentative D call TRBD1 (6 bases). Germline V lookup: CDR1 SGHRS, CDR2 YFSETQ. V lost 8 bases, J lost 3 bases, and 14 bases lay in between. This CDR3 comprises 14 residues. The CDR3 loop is CASKGGSDTGELFF. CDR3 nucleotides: TGCGCCAGTAAAGGGGGTTCCGACACCGGGGAGCTGTTTTTT.

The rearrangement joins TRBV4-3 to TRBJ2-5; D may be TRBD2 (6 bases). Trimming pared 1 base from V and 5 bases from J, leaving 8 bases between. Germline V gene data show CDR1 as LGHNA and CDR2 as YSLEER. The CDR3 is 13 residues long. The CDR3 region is CASSQVLAETQYF. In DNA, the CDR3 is TGCGCCAGCAGCCAAGTGCTAGCGGAGACCCAGTACTTC.

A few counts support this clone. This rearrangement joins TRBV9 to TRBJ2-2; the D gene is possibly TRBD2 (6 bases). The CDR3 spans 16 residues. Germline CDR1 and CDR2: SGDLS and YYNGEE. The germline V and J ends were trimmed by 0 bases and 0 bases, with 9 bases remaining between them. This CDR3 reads CASSVAGTPNTGELFF. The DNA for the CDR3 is TGTGCCAGCAGCGTAGCCGGGACTCCGAACACCGGGGAGCTGTTTTTT.

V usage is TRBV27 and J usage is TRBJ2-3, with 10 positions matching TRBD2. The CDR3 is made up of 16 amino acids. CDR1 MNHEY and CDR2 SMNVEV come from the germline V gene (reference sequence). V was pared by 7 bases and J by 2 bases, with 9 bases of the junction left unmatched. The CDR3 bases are TGTGCCAGCAAACCCCCCGGGACTAGCGACACAGATACGCAGTATTTT. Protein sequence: CASKPPGTSDTDTQYF.

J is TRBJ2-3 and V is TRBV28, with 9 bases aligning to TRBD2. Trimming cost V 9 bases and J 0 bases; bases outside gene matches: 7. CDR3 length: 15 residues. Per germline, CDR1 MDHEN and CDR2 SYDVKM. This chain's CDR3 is CASSGTSRSTDTQYF. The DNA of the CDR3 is TGTGCCAGTAGCGGGACTAGCCGTAGCACAGATACGCAGTATTTT.

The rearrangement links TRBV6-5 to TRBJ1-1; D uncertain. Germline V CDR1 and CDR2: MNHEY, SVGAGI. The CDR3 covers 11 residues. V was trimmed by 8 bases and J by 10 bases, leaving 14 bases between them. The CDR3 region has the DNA TGTGCCAGCGGGCGCCCTGAAGGAGCTTTCTTT. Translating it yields CASGRPEGAFF.

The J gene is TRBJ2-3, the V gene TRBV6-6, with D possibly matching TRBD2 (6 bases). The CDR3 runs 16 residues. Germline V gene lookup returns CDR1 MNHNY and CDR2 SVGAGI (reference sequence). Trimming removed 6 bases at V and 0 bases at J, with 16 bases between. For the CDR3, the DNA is TGTGCCAGCAGGATGGGGGGAGTAGGAAGCACAGATACGCAGTATTTT. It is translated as CASRMGGVGSTDTQYF.

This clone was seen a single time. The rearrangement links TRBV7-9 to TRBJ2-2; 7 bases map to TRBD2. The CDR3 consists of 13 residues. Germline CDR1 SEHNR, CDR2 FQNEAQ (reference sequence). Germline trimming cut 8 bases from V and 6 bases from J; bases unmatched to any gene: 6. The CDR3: CASQSGISGELFF. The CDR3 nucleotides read TGTGCCAGCCAAAGCGGGATTTCCGGGGAGCTGTTTTTT.